This T cell receptor beta chain was found in a study of cytomegalovirus exposure and HLA in healthy donors. The protocol was immunoSEQ multiplex PCR, while the TCRdb copy is restricted to in-frame clones and leaves out a portion. This table holds about 120,000 clones, 80% to 90% found once. As concerns this clone: Within the sample, other DNA sequences also encode this same CDR3.

The CDR3 is made up of 14 amino acids. CDR1 is SGHRS and CDR2 is YFSETQ in the germline V gene. The V end was cut by 0 bases, the J end by 3 bases, with 10 bases between. Material for sequencing was PBMCs. The rearrangement uses TRBV5-1 and TRBJ2-7; D is possibly TRBD1 (7 bases). This clonotype originated in a man younger than 35 in good health and CMV-seropositive. CDR3 DNA sequence: TGCGCCAGCAGCTTGGGACAGGGAGGCTACGAGCAGTACTTC. Residues: CASSLGQGGYEQYF.